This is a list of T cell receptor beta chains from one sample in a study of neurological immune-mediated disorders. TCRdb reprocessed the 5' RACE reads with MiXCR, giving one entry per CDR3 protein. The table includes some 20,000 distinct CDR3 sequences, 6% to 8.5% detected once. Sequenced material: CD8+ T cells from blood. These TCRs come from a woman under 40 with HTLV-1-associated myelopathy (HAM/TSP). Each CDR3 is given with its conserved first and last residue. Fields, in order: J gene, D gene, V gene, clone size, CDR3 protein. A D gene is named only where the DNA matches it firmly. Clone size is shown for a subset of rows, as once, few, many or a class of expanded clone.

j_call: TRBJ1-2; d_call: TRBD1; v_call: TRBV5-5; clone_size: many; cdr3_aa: CASSLEAGGANYGYTF
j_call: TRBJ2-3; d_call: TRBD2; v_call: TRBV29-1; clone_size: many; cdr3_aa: CSVEGATSGDDTQYF
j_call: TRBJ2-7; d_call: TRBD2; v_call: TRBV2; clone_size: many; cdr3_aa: CASRTSGGTVYEQYF
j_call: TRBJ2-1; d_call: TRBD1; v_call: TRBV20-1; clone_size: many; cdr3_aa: CSASPGDRYNEQFF
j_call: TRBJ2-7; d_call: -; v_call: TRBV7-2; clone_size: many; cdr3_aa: CASSLGDTLYEQYF
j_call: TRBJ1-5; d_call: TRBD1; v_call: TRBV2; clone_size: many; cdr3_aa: CASSVKGQGAHQPQHF
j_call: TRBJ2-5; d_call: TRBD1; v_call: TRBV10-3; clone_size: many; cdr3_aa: CAISQQGAQETQYF
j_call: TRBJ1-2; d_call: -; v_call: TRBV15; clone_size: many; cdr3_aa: CATSRDPTGNYGYTF
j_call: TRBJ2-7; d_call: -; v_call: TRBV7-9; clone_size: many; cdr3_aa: CASSFPSYYEQYF
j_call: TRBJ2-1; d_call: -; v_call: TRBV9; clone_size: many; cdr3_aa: CASSVASGYNEQFF
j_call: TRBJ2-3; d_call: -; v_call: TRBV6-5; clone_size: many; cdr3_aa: CASSAGAGATDTQYF
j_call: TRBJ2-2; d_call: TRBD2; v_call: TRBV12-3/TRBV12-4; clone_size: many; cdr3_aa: CASSSGGLYNTGELFF
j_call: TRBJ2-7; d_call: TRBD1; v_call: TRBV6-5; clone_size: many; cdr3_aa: CASSHGQGNYEQYF
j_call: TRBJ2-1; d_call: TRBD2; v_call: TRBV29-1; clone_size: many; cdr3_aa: CSVEGGSYNEQFF
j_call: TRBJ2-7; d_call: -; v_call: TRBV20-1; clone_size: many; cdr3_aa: CSARDWVEASYEQYF
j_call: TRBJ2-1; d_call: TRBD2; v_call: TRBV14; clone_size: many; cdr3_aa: CASSPGTSSYNEQFF
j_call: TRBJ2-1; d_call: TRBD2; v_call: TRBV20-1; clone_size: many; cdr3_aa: CSARDQSGGDHEQFF
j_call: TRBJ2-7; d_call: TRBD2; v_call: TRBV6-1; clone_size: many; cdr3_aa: CASSEALREGITYEQYF
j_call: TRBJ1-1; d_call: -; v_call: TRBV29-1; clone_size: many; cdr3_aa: CSVDPDSLPNTEAFF
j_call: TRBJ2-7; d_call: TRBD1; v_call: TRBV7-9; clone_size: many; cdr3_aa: CASSMGQGSSYEQYF
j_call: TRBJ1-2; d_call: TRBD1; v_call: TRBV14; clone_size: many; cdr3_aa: CASSLVKTGGDYGYTF
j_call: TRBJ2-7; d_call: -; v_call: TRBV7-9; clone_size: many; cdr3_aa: CASSLGSDYEQYF
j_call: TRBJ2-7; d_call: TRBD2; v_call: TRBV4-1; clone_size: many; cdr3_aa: CASSHQAGSSYEQYF
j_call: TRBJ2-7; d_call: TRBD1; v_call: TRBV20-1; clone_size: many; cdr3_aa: CSARDRDSPYEQYF
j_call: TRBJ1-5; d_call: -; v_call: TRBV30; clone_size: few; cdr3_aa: CAWSVTGLDQPQHF
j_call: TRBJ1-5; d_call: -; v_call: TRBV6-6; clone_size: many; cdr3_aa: CASSQYPEQVSNQPQHF
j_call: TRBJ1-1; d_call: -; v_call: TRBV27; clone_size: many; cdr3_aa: CASSTRDRPNTEAFF
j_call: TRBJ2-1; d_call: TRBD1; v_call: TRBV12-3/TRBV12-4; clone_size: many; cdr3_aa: CASSLAGTDNEQFF
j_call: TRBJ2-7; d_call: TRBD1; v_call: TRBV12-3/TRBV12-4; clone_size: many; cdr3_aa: CASSPTNRGKYEQYF
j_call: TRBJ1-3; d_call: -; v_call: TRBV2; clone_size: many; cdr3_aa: CASRVGINSGNTIYF
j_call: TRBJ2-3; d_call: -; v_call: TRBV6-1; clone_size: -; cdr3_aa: CASTPWIGDGTDTQYF
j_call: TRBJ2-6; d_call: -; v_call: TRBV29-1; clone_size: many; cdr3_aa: CSVVGHSGANVLTF
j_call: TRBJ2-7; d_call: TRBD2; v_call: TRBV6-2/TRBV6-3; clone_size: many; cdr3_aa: CASLDPGLVSEQYF
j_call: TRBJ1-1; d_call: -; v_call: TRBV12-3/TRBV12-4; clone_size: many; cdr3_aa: CASSFTSNTEAFF
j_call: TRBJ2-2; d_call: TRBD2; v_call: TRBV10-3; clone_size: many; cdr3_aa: CAISEFVAGGLGRTGELFF
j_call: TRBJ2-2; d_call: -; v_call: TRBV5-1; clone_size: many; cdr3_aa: CASSLFAENTGELFF
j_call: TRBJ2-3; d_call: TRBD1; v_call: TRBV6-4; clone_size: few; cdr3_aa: CASSKTGGEGDTQYF
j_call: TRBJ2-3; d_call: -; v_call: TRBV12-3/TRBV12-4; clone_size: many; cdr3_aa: CASSLGDTQYF
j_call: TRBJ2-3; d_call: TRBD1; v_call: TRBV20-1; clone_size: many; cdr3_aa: CSARKGRDRVPSADTQYF
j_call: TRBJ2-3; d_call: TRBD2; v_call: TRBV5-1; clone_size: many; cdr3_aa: CASSLGTSITDTQYF
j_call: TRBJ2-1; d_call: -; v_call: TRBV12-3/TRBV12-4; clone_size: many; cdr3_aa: CASSLGHFKDNEQFF
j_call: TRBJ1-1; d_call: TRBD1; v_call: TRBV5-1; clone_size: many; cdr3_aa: CASSPTGITLNTEAFF
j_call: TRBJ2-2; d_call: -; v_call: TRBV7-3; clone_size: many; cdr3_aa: CASSLGGDAGELFF
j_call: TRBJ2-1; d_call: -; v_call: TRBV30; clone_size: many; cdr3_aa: CAWSFSNEQFF
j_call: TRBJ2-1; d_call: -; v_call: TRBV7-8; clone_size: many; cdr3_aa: CASSTAWDEQFF
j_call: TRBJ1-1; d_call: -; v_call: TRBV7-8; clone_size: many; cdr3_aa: CASSLRTENTEAFF
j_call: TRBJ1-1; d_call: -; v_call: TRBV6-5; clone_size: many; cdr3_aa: CASSYWAAMNTEAFF
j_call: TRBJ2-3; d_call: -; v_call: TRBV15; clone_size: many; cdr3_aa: CATSSGEGSYTDTQYF
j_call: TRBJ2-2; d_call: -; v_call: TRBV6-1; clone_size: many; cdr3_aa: CASSKGFPGELFF
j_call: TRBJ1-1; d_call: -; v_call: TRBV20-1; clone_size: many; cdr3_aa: CSARAGGGTEAFF
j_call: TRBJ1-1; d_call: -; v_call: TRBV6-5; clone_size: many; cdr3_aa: CASSYSRGDTEAFF
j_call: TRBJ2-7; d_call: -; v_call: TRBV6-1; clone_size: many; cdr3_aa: CASNEEARKAGEQYF
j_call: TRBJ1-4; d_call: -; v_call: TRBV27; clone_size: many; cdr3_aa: CASSLQRWDPNEKLFF
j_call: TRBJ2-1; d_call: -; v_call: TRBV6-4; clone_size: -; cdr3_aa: CASSGSEGAYEQFF
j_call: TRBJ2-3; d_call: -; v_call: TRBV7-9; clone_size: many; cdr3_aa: CASSLSRDTQYF